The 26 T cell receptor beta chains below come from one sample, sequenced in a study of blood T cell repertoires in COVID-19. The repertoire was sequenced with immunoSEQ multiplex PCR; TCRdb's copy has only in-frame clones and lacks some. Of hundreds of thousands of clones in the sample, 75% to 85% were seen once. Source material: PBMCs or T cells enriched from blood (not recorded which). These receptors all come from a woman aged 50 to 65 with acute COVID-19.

The CDR3 loop is CASTLGGVSNEQFF. CDR3 sequence (DNA): TGCGCCAGCACCTTAGGAGGGGTTTCCAATGAGCAGTTCTTC. The chain uses TRBV10-2 and TRBJ2-1, with D perhaps matching TRBD2 (6 bases). Trimming shortened V by 7 bases and J by 6 bases, and 16 bases separated the two germline ends. Germline loops: CDR1 WSHSY, CDR2 SAAADI. The CDR3 spans 14 residues.

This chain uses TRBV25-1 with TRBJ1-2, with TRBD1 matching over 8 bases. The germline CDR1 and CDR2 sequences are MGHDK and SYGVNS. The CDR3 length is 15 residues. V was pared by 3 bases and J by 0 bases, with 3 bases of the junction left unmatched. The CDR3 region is CASSDWDRTNYGYTF. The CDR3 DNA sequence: TGTGCCAGCAGTGATTGGGACAGGACTAACTATGGCTACACCTTC.

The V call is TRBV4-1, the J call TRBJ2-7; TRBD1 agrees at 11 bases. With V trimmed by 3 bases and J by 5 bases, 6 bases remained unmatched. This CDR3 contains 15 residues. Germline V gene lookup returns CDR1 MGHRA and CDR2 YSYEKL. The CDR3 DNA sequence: TGCGCCAGCAGCCAGGGGACAGGGGGTGCCGACGAGCAGTACTTC. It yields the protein CASSQGTGGADEQYF.

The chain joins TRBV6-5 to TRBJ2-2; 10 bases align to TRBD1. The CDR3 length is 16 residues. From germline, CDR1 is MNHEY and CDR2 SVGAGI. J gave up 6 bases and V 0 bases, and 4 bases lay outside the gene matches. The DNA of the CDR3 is TGTGCCAGCAGTTACTCGCGACAGGGGGCAGCCGGGGAGCTGTTTTTT. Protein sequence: CASSYSRQGAAGELFF.

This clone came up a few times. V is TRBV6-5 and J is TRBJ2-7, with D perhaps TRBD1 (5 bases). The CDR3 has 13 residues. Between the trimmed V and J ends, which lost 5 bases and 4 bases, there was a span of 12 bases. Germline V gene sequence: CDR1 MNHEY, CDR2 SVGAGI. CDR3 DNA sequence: TGTGCCAGCAGTATCCCAGGGCTTTACGAGCAGTACTTC. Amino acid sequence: CASSIPGLYEQYF.

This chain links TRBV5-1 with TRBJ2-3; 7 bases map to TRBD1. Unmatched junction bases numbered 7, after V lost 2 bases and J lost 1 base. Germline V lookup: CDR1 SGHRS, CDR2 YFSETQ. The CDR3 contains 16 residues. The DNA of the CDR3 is TGCGCCAGCAGCTTTAGAGGGACAGACGGCACAGATACGCAGTATTTT. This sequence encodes CASSFRGTDGTDTQYF.

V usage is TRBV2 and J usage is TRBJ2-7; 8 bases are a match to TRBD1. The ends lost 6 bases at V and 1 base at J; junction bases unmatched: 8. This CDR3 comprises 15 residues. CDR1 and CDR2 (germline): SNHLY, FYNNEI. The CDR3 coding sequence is TGTGCCAGCAGACCCCAGGGGGCCCTATCCTACGAGCAGTACTTC. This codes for CASRPQGALSYEQYF.

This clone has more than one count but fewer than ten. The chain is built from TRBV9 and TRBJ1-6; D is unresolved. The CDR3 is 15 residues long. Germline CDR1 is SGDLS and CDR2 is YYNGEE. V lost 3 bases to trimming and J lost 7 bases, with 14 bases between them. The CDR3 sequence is CASSGGGRNNSPLHF. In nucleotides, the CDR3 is TGTGCCAGCAGCGGAGGTGGGAGAAACAATTCACCCCTCCACTTT.

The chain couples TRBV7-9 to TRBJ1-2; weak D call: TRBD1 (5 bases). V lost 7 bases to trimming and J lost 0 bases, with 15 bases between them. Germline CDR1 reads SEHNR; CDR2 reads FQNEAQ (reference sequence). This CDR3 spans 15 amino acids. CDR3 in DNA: TGTGCCAGCATCCGGGGGGAGGGAGCTAACTATGGCTACACCTTC. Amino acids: CASIRGEGANYGYTF.

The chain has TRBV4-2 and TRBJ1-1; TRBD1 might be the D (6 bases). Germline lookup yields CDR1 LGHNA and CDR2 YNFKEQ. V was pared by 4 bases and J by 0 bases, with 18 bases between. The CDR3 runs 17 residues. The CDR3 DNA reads TGTGCCAGCAGCCGGAGGGGGGAGGGTCCCCTGAACACTGAAGCTTTCTTT. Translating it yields CASSRRGEGPLNTEAFF.

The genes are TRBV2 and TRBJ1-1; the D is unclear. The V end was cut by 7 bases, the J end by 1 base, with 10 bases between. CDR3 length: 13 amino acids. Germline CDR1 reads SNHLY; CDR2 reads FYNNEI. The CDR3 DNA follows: TGTGCCAGCAATAGACAAGCGAACACTGAAGCTTTCTTT. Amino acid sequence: CASNRQANTEAFF.

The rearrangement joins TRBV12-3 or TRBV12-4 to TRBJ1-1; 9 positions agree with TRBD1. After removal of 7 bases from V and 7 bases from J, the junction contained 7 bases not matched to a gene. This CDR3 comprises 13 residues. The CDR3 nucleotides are TGTGCCAGCATTAGGACAGGGGCGCTTGAAGCTTTCTTT. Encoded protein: CASIRTGALEAFF.

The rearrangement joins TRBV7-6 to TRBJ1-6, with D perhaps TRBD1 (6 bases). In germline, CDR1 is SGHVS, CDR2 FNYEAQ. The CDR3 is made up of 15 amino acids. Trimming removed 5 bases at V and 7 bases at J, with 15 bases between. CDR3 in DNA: TGTGCCAGCAGCCCTCCACAGGGTTCGAATTCACCCCTCCACTTT. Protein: CASSPPQGSNSPLHF.

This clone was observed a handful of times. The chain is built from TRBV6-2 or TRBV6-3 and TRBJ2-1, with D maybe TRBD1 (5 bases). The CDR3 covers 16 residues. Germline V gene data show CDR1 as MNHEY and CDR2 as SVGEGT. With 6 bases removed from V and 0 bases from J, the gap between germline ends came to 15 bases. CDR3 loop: CASSDRSRSSYNEQFF. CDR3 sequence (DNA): TGTGCCAGCAGCGACAGATCACGGAGCTCCTACAATGAGCAGTTCTTC.

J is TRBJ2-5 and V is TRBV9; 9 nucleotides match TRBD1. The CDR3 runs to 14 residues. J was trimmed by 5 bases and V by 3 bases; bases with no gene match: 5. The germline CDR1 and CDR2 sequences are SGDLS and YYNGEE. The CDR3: CASSARTGVETQYF. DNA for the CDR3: TGTGCCAGCAGCGCCCGGACAGGGGTGGAGACCCAGTACTTC.

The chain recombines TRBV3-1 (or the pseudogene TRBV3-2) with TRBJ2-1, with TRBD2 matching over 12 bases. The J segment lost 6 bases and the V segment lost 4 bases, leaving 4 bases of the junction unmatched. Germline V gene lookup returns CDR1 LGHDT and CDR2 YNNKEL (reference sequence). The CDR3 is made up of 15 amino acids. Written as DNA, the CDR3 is TGTGCCAGCAGCCCCGGACTAGCGGGGTTCAATGAGCAGTTCTTC. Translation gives CASSPGLAGFNEQFF.

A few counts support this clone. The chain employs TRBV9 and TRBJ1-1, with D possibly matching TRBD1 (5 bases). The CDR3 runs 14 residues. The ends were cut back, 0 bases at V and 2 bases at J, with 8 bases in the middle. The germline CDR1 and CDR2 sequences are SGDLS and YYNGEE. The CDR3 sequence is CASSVVTANTEAFF. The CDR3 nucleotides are TGTGCCAGCAGCGTAGTGACAGCCAACACTGAAGCTTTCTTT.

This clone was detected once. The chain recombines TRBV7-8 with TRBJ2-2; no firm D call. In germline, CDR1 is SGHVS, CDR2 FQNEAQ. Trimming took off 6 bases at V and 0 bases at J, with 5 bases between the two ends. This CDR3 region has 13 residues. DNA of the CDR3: TGTGCCAGCAGGCAGGCGAACACCGGGGAGCTGTTTTTT. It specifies CASRQANTGELFF.

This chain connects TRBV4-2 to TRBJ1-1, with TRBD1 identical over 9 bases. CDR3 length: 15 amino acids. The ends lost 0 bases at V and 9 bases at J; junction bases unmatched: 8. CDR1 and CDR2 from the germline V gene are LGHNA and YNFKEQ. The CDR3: CASSQDRSGQGKAFF. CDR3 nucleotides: TGTGCCAGCAGCCAAGACAGATCGGGACAGGGAAAAGCTTTCTTT.

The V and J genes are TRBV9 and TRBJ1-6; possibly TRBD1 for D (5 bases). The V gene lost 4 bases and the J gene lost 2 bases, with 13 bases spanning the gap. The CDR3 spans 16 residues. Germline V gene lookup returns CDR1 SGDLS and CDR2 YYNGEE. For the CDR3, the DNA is TGTGCCAGCAGCTATGGGGGGGGACCCTATAATTCACCCCTCCACTTT. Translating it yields CASSYGGGPYNSPLHF.

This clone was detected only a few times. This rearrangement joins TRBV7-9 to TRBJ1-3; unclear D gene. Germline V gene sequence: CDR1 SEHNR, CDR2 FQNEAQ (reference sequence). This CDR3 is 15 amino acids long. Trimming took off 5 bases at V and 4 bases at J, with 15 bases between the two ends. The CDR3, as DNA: TGTGCCAGCAGCACCCTGGCGGGTGGCGGAAACACCATATATTTT. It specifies CASSTLAGGGNTIYF.

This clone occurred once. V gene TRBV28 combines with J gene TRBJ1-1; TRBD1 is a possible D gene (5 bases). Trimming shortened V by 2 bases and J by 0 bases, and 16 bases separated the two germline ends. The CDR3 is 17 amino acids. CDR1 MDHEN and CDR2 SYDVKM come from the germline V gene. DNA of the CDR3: TGTGCCAGCAGTTTACGGGGGAATACATGGATGAACACTGAAGCTTTCTTT. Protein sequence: CASSLRGNTWMNTEAFF. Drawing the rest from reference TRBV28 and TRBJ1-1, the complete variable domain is DVKVTQSSRYLVKRTGEKVFLECVQDMDHENMFWYRQDPGLGLRLIYFSYDVKMKEKGDIPEGYSVSREKKERFSLILESASTNQTSMYLCASSLRGNTWMNTEAFFGQGTRLTVV.

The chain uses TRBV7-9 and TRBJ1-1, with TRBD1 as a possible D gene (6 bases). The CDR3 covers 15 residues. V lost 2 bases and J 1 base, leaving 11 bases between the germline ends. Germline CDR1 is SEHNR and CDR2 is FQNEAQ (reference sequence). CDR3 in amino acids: CASSLKARGNTEAFF. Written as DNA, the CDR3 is TGTGCCAGCAGCTTAAAGGCCAGGGGGAACACTGAAGCTTTCTTT.

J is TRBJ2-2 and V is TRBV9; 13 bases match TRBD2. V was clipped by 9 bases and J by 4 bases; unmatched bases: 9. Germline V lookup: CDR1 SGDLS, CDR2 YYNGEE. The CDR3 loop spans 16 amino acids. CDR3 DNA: TGTGCCAATGGACTAGCGGGGGAATTTAGCACCGGGGAGCTGTTTTTT. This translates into CANGLAGEFSTGELFF.

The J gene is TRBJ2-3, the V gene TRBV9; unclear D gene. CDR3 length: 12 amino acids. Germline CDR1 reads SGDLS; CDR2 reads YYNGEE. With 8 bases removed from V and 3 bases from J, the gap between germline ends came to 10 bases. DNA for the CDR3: TGTGCCAGTACGCCCGGGACAGATACGCAGTATTTT. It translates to CASTPGTDTQYF. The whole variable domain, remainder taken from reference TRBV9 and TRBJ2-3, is DSGVTQTPKHLITATGQRVTLRCSPRSGDLSVYWYQQSLDQGLQFLIQYYNGEERAKGNILERFSAQQFPDLHSELNLSSLELGDSALYFCASTPGTDTQYFGPGTRLTVL.

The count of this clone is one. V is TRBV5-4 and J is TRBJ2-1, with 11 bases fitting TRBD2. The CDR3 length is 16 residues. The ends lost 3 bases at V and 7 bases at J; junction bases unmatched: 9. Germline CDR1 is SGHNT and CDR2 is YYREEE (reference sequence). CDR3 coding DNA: TGTGCCAGCAGCTGGACTCTAGCGGGGGGAAGTAATGAGCAGTTCTTC. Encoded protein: CASSWTLAGGSNEQFF.